There are many counts of the clone carrying this TCR beta chain. These data belong to a study of neurological immune-mediated disorders. TCRdb re-analysed the 5' RACE reads in MiXCR, keeping a single row per CDR3 protein. This table holds some 95,000 distinct CDR3 sequences, around 3.4% found once. Germline-derived CDR1 and CDR2 are ENHRY and SYGVKD. Trimming removed 4 bases from V and 3 bases from J; junction bases left unmatched: 12. CDR3 length: 16 amino acids. This clonotype was obtained from a woman aged 18-29 years with multiple sclerosis. The chain carries TRBV10-3 and TRBJ2-7; 7 positions match TRBD2. The sequenced material came from PBMCs. CDR3 region: CAISGNTAGFGYEQYF. Here the CDR3 DNA reads TGTGCCATCAGTGGTAATACAGCGGGGTTCGGCTACGAGCAGTACTTC.